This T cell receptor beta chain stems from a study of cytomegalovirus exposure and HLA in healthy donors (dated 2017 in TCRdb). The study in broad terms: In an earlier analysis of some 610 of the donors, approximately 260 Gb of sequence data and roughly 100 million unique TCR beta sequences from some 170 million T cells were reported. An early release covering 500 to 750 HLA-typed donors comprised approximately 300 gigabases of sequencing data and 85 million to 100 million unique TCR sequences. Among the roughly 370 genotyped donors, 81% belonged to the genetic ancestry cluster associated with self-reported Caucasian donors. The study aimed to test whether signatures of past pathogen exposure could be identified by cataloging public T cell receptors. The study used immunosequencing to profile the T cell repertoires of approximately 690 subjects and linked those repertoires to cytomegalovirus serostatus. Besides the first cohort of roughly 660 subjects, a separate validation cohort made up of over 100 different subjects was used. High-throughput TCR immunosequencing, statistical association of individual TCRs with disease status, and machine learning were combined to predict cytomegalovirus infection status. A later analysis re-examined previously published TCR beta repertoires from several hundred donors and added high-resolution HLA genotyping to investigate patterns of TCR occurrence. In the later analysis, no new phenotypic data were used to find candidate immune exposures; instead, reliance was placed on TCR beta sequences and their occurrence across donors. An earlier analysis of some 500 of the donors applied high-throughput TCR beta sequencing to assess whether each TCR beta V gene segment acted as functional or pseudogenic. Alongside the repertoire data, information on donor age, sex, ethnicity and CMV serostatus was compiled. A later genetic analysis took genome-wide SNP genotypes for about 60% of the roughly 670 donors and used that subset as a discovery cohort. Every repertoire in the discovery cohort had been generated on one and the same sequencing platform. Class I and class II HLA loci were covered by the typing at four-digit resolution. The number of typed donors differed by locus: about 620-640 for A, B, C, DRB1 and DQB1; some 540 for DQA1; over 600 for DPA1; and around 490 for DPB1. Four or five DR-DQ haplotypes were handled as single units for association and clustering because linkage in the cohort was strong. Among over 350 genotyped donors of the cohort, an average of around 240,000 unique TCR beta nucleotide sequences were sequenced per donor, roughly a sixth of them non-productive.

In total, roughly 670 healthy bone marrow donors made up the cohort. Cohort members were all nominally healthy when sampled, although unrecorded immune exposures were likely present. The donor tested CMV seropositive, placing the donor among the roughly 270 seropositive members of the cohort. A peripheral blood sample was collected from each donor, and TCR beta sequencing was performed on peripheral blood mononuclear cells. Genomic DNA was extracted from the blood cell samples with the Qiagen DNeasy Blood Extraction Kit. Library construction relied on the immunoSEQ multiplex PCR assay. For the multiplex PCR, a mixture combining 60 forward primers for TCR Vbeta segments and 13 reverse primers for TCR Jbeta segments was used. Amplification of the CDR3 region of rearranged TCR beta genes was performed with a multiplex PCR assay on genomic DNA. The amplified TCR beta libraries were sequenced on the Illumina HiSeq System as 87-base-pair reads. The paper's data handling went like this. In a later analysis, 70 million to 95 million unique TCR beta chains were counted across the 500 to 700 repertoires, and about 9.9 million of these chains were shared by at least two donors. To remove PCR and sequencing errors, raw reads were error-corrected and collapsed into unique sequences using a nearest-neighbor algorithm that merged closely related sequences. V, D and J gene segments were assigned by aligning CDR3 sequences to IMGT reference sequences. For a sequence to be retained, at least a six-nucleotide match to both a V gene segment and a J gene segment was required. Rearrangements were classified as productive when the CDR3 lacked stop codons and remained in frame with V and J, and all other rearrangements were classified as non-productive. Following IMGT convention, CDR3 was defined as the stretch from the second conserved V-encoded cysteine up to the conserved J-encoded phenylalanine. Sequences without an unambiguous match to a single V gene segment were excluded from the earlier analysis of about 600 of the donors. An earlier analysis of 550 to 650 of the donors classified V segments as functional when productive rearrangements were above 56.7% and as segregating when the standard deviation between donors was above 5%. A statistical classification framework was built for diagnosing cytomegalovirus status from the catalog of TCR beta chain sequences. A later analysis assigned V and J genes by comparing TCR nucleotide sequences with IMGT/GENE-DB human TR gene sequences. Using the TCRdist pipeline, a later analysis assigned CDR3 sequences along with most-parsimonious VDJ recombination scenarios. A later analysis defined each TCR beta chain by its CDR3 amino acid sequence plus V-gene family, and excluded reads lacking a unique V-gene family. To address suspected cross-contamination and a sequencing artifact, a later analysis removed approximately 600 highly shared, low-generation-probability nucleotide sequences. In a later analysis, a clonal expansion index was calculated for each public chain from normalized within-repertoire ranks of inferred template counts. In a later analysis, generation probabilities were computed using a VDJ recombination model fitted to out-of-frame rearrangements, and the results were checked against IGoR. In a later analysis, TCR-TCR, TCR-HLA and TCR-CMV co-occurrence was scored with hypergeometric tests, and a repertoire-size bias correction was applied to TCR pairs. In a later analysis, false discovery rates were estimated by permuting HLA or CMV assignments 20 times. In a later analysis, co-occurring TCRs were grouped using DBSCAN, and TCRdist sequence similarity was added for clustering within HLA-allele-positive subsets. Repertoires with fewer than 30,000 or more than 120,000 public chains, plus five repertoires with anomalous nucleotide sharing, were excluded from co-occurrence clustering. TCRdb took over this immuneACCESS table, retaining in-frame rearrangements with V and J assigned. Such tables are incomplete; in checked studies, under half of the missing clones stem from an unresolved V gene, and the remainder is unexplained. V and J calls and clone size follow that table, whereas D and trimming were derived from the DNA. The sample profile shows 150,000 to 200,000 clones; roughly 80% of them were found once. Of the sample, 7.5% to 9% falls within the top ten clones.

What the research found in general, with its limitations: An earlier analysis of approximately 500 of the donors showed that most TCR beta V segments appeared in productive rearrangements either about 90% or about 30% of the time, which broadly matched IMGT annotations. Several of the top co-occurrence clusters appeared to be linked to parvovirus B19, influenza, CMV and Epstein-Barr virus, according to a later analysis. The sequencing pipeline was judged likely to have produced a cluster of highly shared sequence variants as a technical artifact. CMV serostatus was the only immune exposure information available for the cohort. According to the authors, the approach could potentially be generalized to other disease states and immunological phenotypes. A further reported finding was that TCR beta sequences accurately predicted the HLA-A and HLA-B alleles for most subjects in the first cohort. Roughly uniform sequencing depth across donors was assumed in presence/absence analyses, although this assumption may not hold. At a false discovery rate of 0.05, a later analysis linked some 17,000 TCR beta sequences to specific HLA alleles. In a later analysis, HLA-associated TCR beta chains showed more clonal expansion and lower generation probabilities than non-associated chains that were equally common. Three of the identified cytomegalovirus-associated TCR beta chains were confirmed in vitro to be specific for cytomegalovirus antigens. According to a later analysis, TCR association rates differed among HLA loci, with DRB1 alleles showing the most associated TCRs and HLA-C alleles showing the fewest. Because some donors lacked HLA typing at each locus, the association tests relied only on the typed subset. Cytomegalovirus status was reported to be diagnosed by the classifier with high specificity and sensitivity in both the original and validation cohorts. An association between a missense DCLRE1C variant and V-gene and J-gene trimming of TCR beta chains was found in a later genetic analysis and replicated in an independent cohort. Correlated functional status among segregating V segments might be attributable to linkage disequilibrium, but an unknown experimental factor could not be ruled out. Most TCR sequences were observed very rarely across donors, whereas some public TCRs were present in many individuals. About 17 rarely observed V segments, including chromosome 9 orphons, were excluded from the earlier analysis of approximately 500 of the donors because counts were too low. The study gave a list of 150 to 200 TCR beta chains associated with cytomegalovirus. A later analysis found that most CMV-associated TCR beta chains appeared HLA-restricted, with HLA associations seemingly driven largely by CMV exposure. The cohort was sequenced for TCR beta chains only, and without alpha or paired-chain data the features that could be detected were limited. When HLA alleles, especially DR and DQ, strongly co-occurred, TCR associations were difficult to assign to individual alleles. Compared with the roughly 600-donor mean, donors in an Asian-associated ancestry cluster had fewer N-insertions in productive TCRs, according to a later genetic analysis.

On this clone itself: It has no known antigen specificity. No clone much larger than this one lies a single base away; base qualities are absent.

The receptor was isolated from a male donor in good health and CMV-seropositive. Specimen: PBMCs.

The nucleotide sequence reads as follows: TGCAGCGTCGGGTCGCGGGGGCGCGGGTACGAGCAGTACTTC. Protein translation: CSVGSRGRGYEQYF. The chain links TRBV29-1 with TRBJ2-7; possibly the D gene is TRBD2, per 7 matching bases. V loses 6 bases of germline sequence and J loses 4 bases, and the interval between the two ends is 19 bases. From the germline V gene, CDR1 is SQVTM and CDR2 is ANQGSEA. Its CDR3 holds 14 amino acids, cysteine through phenylalanine. The retained sequence is limited to the CDR3, 42 bases, with the frame set at the first base.